This T cell receptor beta chain is from a study of T cell changes during pregnancy in multiple sclerosis. The V end lost 1 base, the J end lost 14 bases, and 17 bases lay between the germline ends. Germline CDR1 is SNHLY and CDR2 is FYNNEI. The CDR3 runs to 14 residues. Clones were sequenced by immunoSEQ multiplex PCR, and TCRdb holds only the in-frame ones, with some missing. The sample holds 65,000 to 75,000 clones, about nine tenths seen once. This clonotype was obtained from a female donor with multiple sclerosis, enrolled in a pregnancy study. The chain carries TRBV2 and TRBJ1-4, with D maybe TRBD1 (6 bases). Sequences were derived from peripheral blood, sampled in the second trimester of pregnancy. CDR3 amino acids: CASSEVRGHLGLFF. CDR3 coding DNA: TGTGCCAGCAGTGAAGTCAGGGGCCACTTGGGGCTGTTTTTT.